This T cell receptor (beta chain) was retrieved from a study of Ad26.COV2.S vaccination and SARS-CoV-2 variants. Study as a whole: Ad26.COV2.S, an intramuscular injection, was given once or twice 56 days apart.

A remark on this clone: The antigen is undetermined.

Overall study findings and caveats: Total T cell responses may have been underestimated by the TCR breadth and depth analyses.

The method was immunoSEQ multiplex PCR; TCRdb's version includes in-frame clones alone and lacks a portion of them. This repertoire shows over 400,000 clones, approximately 89% found once; its top ten account for around 2.6%. Treatment described: roughly 20 received Ad26.COV2.S at low or high dose, single or two shots; about 5 received placebo; per-sample allocation not given. Day 63 after the first injection of vaccine or placebo was the sampling time. The V and J ends lost 3 bases and 2 bases, in that order; junction bases with no gene match: 10. Germline loops: CDR1 SGHVS, CDR2 FNYEAQ. CDR3 length equals 17 residues.

The rearrangement joins TRBV7-6 to TRBJ2-3; TRBD2 aligns across 8 bases. The source of this sequence is a person aged 18-65 years who received the Ad26.COV2.S COVID-19 vaccine or a placebo. Sequencing used peripheral blood, obtained in a trial of Ad26.COV2.S vaccine versus placebo. As DNA, the CDR3 is TGTGCCAGCAGCTTCTTTGGACTAGCCTCCGCCACAGATACGCAGTATTTT. The encoded protein is CASSFFGLASATDTQYF.